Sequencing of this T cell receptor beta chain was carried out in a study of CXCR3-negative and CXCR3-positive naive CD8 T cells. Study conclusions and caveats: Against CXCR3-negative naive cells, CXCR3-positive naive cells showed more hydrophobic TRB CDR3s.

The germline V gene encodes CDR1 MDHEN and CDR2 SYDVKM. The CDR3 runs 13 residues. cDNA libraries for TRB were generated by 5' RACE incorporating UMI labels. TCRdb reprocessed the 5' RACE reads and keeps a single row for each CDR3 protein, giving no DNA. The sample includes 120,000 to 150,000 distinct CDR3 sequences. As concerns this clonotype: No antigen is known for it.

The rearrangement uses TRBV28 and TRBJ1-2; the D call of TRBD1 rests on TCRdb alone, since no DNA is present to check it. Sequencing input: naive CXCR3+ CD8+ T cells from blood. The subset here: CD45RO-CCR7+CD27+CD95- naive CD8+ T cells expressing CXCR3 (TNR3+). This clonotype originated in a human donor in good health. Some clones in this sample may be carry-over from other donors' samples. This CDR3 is CASSSRGWYGYTF.